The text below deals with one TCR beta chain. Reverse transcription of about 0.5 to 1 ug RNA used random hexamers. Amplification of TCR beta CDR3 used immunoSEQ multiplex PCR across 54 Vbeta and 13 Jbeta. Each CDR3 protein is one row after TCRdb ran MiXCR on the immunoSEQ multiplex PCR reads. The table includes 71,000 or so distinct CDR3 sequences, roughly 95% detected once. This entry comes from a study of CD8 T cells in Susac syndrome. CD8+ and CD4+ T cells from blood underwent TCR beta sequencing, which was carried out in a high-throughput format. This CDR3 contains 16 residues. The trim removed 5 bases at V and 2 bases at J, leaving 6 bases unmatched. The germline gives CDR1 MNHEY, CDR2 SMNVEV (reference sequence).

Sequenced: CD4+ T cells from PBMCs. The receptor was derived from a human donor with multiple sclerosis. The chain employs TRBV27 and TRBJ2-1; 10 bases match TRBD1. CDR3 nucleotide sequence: TGTGCCAGCAGTCTTCCCGGGACAGGGGCCTACAATGAGCAGTTCTTC. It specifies CASSLPGTGAYNEQFF.